This T cell receptor (beta chain) originates from a study of blood T cell repertoires in COVID-19. Study-wide context: Researchers got acute and convalescent COVID-19 samples from the United States, Italy and Spain. From T cells, B-cell-depleted T cells, or PBMCs came the material, which was cDNA or gDNA.

As originally analysed: Quantification of nucleated cells was approximated via reference gene primer amplification. Produced via immunoSEQ multiplex PCR; TCRdb's table is partial and in-frame only. The DNA gave D and trimming, while V, J and clone size come from that table. Of fewer than 200,000 clones in the sample, about four fifths were seen once. Followed longitudinally, the Seattle patients had been enrolled during active infection. The CDR3 loop spans 14 amino acids. The V end was cut by 1 base, the J end by 6 bases, with 13 bases between. CDR1 and CDR2 (germline): GTSNPN, SVGIG (reference sequence).

The receptor was derived from a woman aged 70-85 years with COVID-19, enrolled during active disease. The specimen was peripheral blood. The gene calls are TRBV30 and TRBJ1-5; possible D gene TRBD1, 5 bases. The CDR3 DNA sequence: TGTGCCTGGAGTGATGACAGCCTTACTCAGCCCCAGCATTTT. Residues: CAWSDDSLTQPQHF. Combining the CDR3 with reference TRBV30 and TRBJ1-5 gives the whole variable domain SQTIHQWPATLVQPVGSPLSLECTVEGTSNPNLYWYRQAAGRGLQLLFYSVGIGQISSEVPQNLSASRPQDRQFILSSKKLLLSDSGFYLCAWSDDSLTQPQHFGDGTRLSIL.